This note documents a single T cell receptor (beta chain) sequence. What it recognizes is unknown. The data were taken from a study of cytomegalovirus exposure and HLA in healthy donors. Whole-study results and caveats: Investigators reported over 150 TCR beta chains as tied to cytomegalovirus. Compared with the approximately 700-donor mean, an Asian-associated ancestry cluster reportedly had fewer N-insertions, according to a later analysis. Later on, a genetic analysis was performed. It linked a missense variant in DCLRE1C with V- and J-gene trimming of TCR beta. Association with HLA alleles at 0.05 false discovery rate was found for around 15,000 TCR beta sequences in a later analysis.

A multiplex PCR was run with 60 Vbeta primers and 13 Jbeta primers. TCRdb keeps only in-frame clones here, not all; method: immunoSEQ multiplex PCR. The table records 150,000 to 200,000 clones, about 80% of them present only once. Looked up from germline, CDR1 is SGHTA and CDR2 is FQGNSA. The length of the CDR3 is 14 residues. The V gene end was trimmed by 5 bases and the J gene end by 4 bases; junction bases not matched to a gene: 5. The chain carries TRBV7-2 and TRBJ1-1; TRBD1 matches at 9 bases. This clonotype was sampled from a man in his sixties in good health and CMV-seronegative. Sequencing used PBMCs. The CDR3 protein is CASSPQGAITEAFF. In DNA, the CDR3 is TGTGCCAGCAGCCCACAGGGGGCGATCACTGAAGCTTTCTTT.